This T cell receptor (beta chain) was identified during a study of immune evolution from preneoplasia to lung adenocarcinoma. Study background: HLA loss of heterozygosity: roughly 6.4% AIS, about 14% MIA, approximately 35% ADC, none AAH. Findings and limits, study-wide: Compared with EGFR-mutant or double wild-type lesions, KRAS-mutant nodules were more clonal. Clonality was highest in normal lung, lower in later-stage lesions apparently.

TCRdb's copy holds only in-frame clones and misses some; the assay was immunoSEQ multiplex PCR. Here the sample spans 14,000 or so clones, about 85% being singletons. As concerns this clone: The antigen is unknown.

The CDR3 has 16 amino acids. Germline V gives CDR1 MNHNY, CDR2 SVGAGI (reference sequence). With V trimmed by 0 bases and J by 5 bases, 9 bases remained unmatched. Between about 2014 and 2018, patients underwent resection in Japan or China. Sequencing used FFPE lung adenocarcinoma in situ tissue. This chain connects TRBV6-6 to TRBJ1-2; 7 nucleotides agree with TRBD1. This clonotype was obtained from a donor of 70 years or more with lung adenocarcinoma. CDR3 DNA: TGTGCCAGCAGTTACTCTCCGGGACAGCGACTTTATGGCTACACCTTC. It encodes CASSYSPGQRLYGYTF.